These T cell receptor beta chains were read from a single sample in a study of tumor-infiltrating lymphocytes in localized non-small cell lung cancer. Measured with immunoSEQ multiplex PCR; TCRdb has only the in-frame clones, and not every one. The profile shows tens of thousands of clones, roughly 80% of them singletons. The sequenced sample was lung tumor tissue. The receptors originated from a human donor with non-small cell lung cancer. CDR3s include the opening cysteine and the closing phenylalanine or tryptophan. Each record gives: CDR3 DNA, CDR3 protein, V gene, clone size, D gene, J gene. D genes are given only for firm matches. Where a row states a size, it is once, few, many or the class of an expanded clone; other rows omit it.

CDR3 DNA: TGTGCCAGCAGCCCCTGGACAGTCCGAGAGACCCAGTACTTC
CDR3 protein: CASSPWTVRETQYF
V gene: TRBV11-2
clone size: -
D gene: -
J gene: TRBJ2-5

CDR3 DNA: TGTGCCAGCAGCCAAGACTACGGGACAGATACGCAGTATTTT
CDR3 protein: CASSQDYGTDTQYF
V gene: TRBV14
clone size: -
D gene: -
J gene: TRBJ2-3

CDR3 DNA: TGCGCCAGCAGCTTGGAATTTGGAAACACCATATATTTT
CDR3 protein: CASSLEFGNTIYF
V gene: TRBV5-1
clone size: once
D gene: -
J gene: TRBJ1-3

CDR3 DNA: TGCGCCAGCAGCTTGGCCCCAGCTGCGGGACTAGCGGGAGGTTATGAGACCCAGTACTTC
CDR3 protein: CASSLAPAAGLAGGYETQYF
V gene: TRBV5-1
clone size: -
D gene: TRBD2
J gene: TRBJ2-5

CDR3 DNA: TGCGCCAGCAGCCAAGCCCCGACAGAGGATGGCTACACCTTC
CDR3 protein: CASSQAPTEDGYTF
V gene: TRBV4-1
clone size: -
D gene: -
J gene: TRBJ1-2

CDR3 DNA: TGCGCCAGCAGCTTTGACCACGAGCAGTACTTC
CDR3 protein: CASSFDHEQYF
V gene: TRBV5-1
clone size: -
D gene: -
J gene: TRBJ2-7

CDR3 DNA: TGTGCCAGCTCACCCACTACAGGATCCTACAATGAGCAGTTCTTC
CDR3 protein: CASSPTTGSYNEQFF
V gene: TRBV18
clone size: few
D gene: -
J gene: TRBJ2-1

CDR3 DNA: TGTGCCAGTAGTCGCCGGGAGGGCGGTACTCCCTACAATGAGCAGTTCTTC
CDR3 protein: CASSRREGGTPYNEQFF
V gene: TRBV19
clone size: -
D gene: TRBD2
J gene: TRBJ2-1

CDR3 DNA: TGTGCCAGCAGCCCCGGGGGTCTCTTGAACTATGGCTACACCTTC
CDR3 protein: CASSPGGLLNYGYTF
V gene: TRBV6-1
clone size: few
D gene: -
J gene: TRBJ1-2

CDR3 DNA: TGCGCCAGCAGTGGTTTGAATCAGCCCCAGCATTTT
CDR3 protein: CASSGLNQPQHF
V gene: TRBV10-2
clone size: -
D gene: -
J gene: TRBJ1-5

CDR3 DNA: TGTGCCATCAGTGAGTCCGGACAGGGGTACTATGGCTACACCTTC
CDR3 protein: CAISESGQGYYGYTF
V gene: TRBV10-3
clone size: -
D gene: TRBD1
J gene: TRBJ1-2

CDR3 DNA: TGTGCCAGCTCACCACCAATCACGACTGGCTACACCTTC
CDR3 protein: CASSPPITTGYTF
V gene: TRBV18
clone size: -
D gene: -
J gene: TRBJ1-2

CDR3 DNA: TGTGCCAGCAGTTCTTTCACTGGGGATAGCAATCAGCCCCAGCATTTT
CDR3 protein: CASSSFTGDSNQPQHF
V gene: TRBV6-6
clone size: once
D gene: -
J gene: TRBJ1-5

CDR3 DNA: TGTGCCAGCGGCGGGACAGGGGGACGTGACGAGCAGTACTTC
CDR3 protein: CASGGTGGRDEQYF
V gene: TRBV9
clone size: -
D gene: TRBD1
J gene: TRBJ2-7

CDR3 DNA: TGTGCCAGCAGCTTGATTAGGAACACTGAAGCTTTCTTT
CDR3 protein: CASSLIRNTEAFF
V gene: TRBV5-6
clone size: -
D gene: -
J gene: TRBJ1-1